This entry is about one T cell receptor (beta chain). No antigen is known for it. TCRdb fed the 5' RACE reads into MiXCR, producing one record per CDR3 protein. Among around 530,000 distinct CDR3 sequences, less than 25% were seen once, and the ten largest hold approximately 8%. The data were taken from a study of T-cell memory formation after mild COVID-19. Study results and limitations: Cross-reactive memory seemingly joined, as some responding clones were found in pre-infection memory.

V shed 9 bases and J 8 bases; nucleotides not matched to a gene: 8. CDR1 KGHDR and CDR2 SFDVKD come from the germline V gene. This CDR3 is built from 14 residues. The receptor comes from an adult woman who had mild COVID-19 (a few samples of this study predate the infection). Cell type and time point are not known. Sequencing input: PBMCs or a T cell subset sorted from them (not recorded which). The chain recombines TRBV24-1 with TRBJ2-1; TRBD2 matches 11 bases. The CDR3: CATQLAGVSDEQFF. CDR3 sequence (DNA): TGTGCCACCCAACTAGCGGGAGTGAGTGATGAGCAGTTCTTC.